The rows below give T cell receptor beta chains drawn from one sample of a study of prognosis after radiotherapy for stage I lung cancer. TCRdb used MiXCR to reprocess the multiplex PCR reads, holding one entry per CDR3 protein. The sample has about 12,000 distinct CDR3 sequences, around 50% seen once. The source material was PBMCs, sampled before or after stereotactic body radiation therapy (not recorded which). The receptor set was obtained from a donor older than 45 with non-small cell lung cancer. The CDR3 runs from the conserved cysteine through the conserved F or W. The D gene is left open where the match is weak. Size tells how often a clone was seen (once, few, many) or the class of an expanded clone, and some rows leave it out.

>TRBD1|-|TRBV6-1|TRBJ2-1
TGTGCCAGCAGTGAAGAGGACAGGAGTAGAGGCTGGGAGCAGTTCTTC
CASSEEDRSRGWEQFF
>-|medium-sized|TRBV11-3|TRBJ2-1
TGTGCCAGCAGCTCCCGCCGGGGAGAGGGAGGATACAATGAGCAGTTCTTC
CASSSRRGEGGYNEQFF
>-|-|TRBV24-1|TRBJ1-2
TGTGCCACCAGTTTGGGGGGGGTGAGCTATGGCTACACCTTC
CATSLGGVSYGYTF
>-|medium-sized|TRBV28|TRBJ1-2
TGTGCCAGCAGTTTAGCCAGACTGTATGGCTACACCTTC
CASSLARLYGYTF
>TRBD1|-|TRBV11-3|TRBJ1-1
TGTGCCAGCAGCCAGACAGGGGGAAGTTCGAACACTGAAGCTTTCTTT
CASSQTGGSSNTEAFF
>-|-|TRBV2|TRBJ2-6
TGTGCCAGAGGACCTGGGGCCAACGTCCTGACTTTC
CARGPGANVLTF
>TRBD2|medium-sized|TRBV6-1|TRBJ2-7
TGTGCCAGCAGTGTTAACCGAGCGGGGGGGGGGCAGTACTTC
CASSVNRAGGGQYF
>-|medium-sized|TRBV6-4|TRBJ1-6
TGTGCCAGCAGTGTCAGAGGGGACAATTCACCCCTCCACTTT
CASSVRGDNSPLHF
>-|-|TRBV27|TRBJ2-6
TGTGCCAGCAGTCGCTCCAGGGCAGTGTACATCTCTGGGGCCAACGTCCTGACTTTC
CASSRSRAVYISGANVLTF
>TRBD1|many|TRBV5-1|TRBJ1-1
TGCGCCAGCACATCCCAGGGGGGAAACACTGAAGCTTTCTTT
CASTSQGGNTEAFF
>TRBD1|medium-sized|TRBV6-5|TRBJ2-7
TGTGCCAGCAGTTACTCGGGACAGGGGGCCTACGAGCAGTACTTC
CASSYSGQGAYEQYF
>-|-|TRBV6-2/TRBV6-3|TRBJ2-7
TGTGCCAGCAAAAAACTTAGGGAGACCGTTTACGAGCAGTACTTC
CASKKLRETVYEQYF
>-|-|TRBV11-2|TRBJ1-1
TGTGCCAGCAGCACCGGACAGATGAACACTGAAGCTTTCTTT
CASSTGQMNTEAFF
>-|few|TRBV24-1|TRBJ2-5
TGTGCAACCAGTGATTGGAAGAGCAGCGAGAACCAGTACTTC
CATSDWKSSENQYF
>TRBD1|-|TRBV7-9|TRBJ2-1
TGTGCCAGCATCCCCGGTGGGACAGGACCCAATGAGCAGTTCTTC
CASIPGGTGPNEQFF
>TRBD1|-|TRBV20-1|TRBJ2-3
TGCAGTGCTAGACCGCCGACAGGGGGCACAGATACGCAGTATTTT
CSARPPTGGTDTQYF
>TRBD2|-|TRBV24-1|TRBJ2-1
TGTGCCACCAGTGACTCTCTAGCGGGGGTCCACAATGAGCAGTTCTTC
CATSDSLAGVHNEQFF
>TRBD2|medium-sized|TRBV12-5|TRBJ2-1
TGTGCTAGTGGTTCCGGACTAGCGGGAGTTGAGCAGTTCTTC
CASGSGLAGVEQFF
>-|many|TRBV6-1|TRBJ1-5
TGTGCCAGCACTGAGTCTAGCAATCAGCCCCAGCATTTT
CASTESSNQPQHF
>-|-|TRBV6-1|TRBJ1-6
TGTGCCAGCAGTGAAGTTTCACCCCTCCACTTT
CASSEVSPLHF
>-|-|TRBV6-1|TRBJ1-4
TGTGCCAGCAGTGAACTGGGCCCCAGCCAAAAACTGTTTTTT
CASSELGPSQKLFF
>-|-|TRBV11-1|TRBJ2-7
TGTGCCAGCAGCTCCACGGACGGTCCTTCCTACGAGCAGTACTTC
CASSSTDGPSYEQYF
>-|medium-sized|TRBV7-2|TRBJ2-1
TGTGCCAGCAGCTTTATAGGGGGATCCTACAATGAGCAGTTCTTC
CASSFIGGSYNEQFF
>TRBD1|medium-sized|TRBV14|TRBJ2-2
TGTGCCAGCAGACAGGGGCCTAACACCGGGGAGCTGTTTTTT
CASRQGPNTGELFF
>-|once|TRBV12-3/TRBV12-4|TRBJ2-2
TGTGCCAGCAGCCGGGATAACAGGAACACCGGGTATCTGTTTTTT
CASSRDNRNTGYLFF
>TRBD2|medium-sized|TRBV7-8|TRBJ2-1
TGTGCCAGCAGCCAATACGGGACTAGCGGCTACAATGAGCAGTTCTTC
CASSQYGTSGYNEQFF
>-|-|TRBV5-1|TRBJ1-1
TGCGCCAGCAGCTTGTCCAGGGGAGGTGCATGGACTGAAGCTTTCTTT
CASSLSRGGAWTEAFF
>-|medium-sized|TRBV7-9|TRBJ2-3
TGTGCCAGCAGCTCGCCGCATACGCAGTATTTT
CASSSPHTQYF
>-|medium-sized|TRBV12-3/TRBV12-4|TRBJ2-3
TGTGCCAGCAGCCCTTTTCGGACGCAGTATTTT
CASSPFRTQYF
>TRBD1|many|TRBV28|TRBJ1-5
TGTGCCAGCAGTACAGGGGGCGCGGAAGGACTAGGGCCCCAGCATTTT
CASSTGGAEGLGPQHF
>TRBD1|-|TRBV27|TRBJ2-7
TGTGCCAGCAGCTTGACGACAGGGTCCTACGAGCAGTACTTC
CASSLTTGSYEQYF
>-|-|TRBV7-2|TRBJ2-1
TGTGCCAGCAGCTTGGGCGGAGGGGAGTGGAATGAGCAGTTCTTC
CASSLGGGEWNEQFF
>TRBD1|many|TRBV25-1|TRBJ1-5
TGTGCCAGCAGTTGGACAGGGAGCAATCAGCCCCAGCATTTT
CASSWTGSNQPQHF
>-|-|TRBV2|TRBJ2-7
TGTGCCAGCAGTGAAGCGCTTCGACAGGGAGGGTACTTC
CASSEALRQGGYF
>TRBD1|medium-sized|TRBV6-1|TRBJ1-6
TGTGCCAGCAGCCTAAGGGACAGGGCCAATTCACCCCTCCACTTT
CASSLRDRANSPLHF
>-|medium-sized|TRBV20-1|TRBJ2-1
TGCAGTGCTAGTGGGGCAGGGAATCACTACAATGAGCAGTTCTTC
CSASGAGNHYNEQFF
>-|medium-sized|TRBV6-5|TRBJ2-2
TGTGCCAGCAAACTCGCGAACACCGGGGAGCTGTTTTTT
CASKLANTGELFF
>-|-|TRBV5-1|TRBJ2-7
TGCGCCAGCAGCACAAACAGGGCCTACGAGCAGTACTTC
CASSTNRAYEQYF
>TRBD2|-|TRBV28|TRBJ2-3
TGTGCCAGCAGTTCCCCGACTAGCGGGAGGGATACGCAGTATTTT
CASSSPTSGRDTQYF
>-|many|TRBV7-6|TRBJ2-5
TGTGCCAGCAGCTTAGAGCCGGGAGTTGAGACCCAGTACTTC
CASSLEPGVETQYF
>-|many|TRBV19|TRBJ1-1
TGTGCCAGTAGTATCGGGACGGAGACACTCGAAGCTTTCTTT
CASSIGTETLEAFF
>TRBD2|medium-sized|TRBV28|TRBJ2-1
TGTGCCAGCAGTTCCGGGACTAGCGTCTACAATGAGCAGTTCTTC
CASSSGTSVYNEQFF
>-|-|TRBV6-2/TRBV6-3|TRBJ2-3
TGTGCCAGCGGCACGTTCGGAACCACAGATACGCAGTATTTT
CASGTFGTTDTQYF
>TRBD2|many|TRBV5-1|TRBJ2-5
TGCGCCAGCAGCTACCTACCGGGACTAGCGGGAGATTCTAGGGAGACCCAGTACTTC
CASSYLPGLAGDSRETQYF
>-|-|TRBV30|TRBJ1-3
TGTGCCTGGGACAAGGGGTTGAGAAACACCATATATTTT
CAWDKGLRNTIYF
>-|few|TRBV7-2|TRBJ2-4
TGTGCCAGCAGCTTGGACTCTATCGCCCAAGGTATTCAGTACTTC
CASSLDSIAQGIQYF
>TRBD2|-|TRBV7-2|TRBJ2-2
TGTGCCAGCAGCTTAGGGGTGCTAGCGGACACCGGGGAGCTGTTTTTT
CASSLGVLADTGELFF
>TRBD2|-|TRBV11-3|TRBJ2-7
TGTGCCAGCCCAAGGACGACTGGGCTAGCGGAGCCCTACGAGCAGTACTTC
CASPRTTGLAEPYEQYF
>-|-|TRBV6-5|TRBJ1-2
TGTGCCAGCAGTTACATGGGTGACTATGGCTACACCTTC
CASSYMGDYGYTF
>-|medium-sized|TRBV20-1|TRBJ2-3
TGCAGTGCTAGAGATCCCCAGAAAGGGCAATCGAGAGATACGCAGTATTTT
CSARDPQKGQSRDTQYF
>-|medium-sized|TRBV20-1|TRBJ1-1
TGCAGTGCTAGAGATCGGCAGAGCTTGAACACTGAAGCTTTCTTT
CSARDRQSLNTEAFF